This T cell receptor (beta chain) was sequenced for a study of technical replicates of blood from a handful of donors. Generated by immunoSEQ multiplex PCR, the TCRdb table keeps only in-frame clones and is missing some. The repertoire includes about 12,000 clones, roughly 96% of them detected once, and roughly 6.7% sits in the top ten. Germline V lookup: CDR1 SGHAT, CDR2 FQDESV (reference sequence). The CDR3 sequence is 15 residues long. The germline V and J ends were trimmed by 4 bases and 2 bases, with 13 bases remaining between them. Sequencing was done on a sample of PBMCs. The V call is TRBV11-1, the J call TRBJ2-3; tentative D call: TRBD2 (6 bases). The sequence was collected from a human donor in good health. The CDR3 region has the DNA TGTGCCAGCAGCTCCGGGACTTTAATCACAGATACGCAGTATTTT. This translates into CASSSGTLITDTQYF.